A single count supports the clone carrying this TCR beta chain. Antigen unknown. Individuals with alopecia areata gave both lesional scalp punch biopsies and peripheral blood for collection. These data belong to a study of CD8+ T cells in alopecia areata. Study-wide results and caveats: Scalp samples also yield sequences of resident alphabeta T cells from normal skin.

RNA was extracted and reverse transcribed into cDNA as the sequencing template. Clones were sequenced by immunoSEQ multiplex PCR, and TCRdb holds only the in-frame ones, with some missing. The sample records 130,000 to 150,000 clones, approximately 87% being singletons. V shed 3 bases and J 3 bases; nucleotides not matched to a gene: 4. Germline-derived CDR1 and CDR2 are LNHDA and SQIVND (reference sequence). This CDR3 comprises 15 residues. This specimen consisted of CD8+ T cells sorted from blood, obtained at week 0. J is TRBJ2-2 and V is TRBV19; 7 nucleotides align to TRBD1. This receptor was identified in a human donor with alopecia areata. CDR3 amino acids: CASSMGDRYTGELFF. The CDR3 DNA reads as TGTGCCAGTAGTATGGGGGACAGATACACCGGGGAGCTGTTTTTT.